The present T cell receptor beta chain was sequenced within a study of shared clonotypes between healthy human individuals (dated by TCRdb to between 2020 and 2021). For context, the study as a whole: The cohort included a few men and two women between 18 and 49 years of age. For each donor, CD4 naive and CD4 memory were each given three plates, CD8 naive was given two plates, and CD8 memory was given one plate. Blood TCR repertoires of about five healthy adults were deeply sequenced to estimate repertoire size and the extent of clonotype sharing between individuals. Libraries were prepared and TCR repertoires were sequenced by different laboratories using diverse techniques, in order to increase sequencing depth and limit assay-specific biases. Leukapheresis yielded between about 0.85 and 9.5 billion PBMCs per donor.

What the work shows at the level of the full study, not this receptor alone: Estimated clonotype richness was generally larger for naive than for memory subsets. Roughly 5% of naive CD4, around 3.5% of naive CD8, approximately 2% of memory CD4, and 0.35% to 0.4% of memory CD8 clonotypes were shared across a few donors. Sampling was restricted to blood, and TCR repertoires in tissue are likely to differ from TCR repertoires in blood. Based on pairwise subsampling, the degree of clonotype sharing among donors was expected to be affected by sequencing depth. Incomplete sequencing was indicated by rarefaction of sorted-subset datasets, despite the large sequencing depth. Higher generation probabilities were observed for clonotypes shared by all four sorted-subset donors than for non-shared clonotypes. The genetic and exposure-history diversity represented was limited by the small number of donors.

Spanning cysteine to phenylalanine, the CDR3 consists of 11 amino acids. The kept DNA is CDR3 alone, 33 bases in frame from the first base. V is shortened by 1 base, J by 13 bases, and the region joining them spans 8 bases. Sequences SEHNR (CDR1) and FQNEAQ (CDR2) are obtained from the germline V gene (reference sequence). As concerns this clone: The antigen it binds to is not known. No base quality information exists; no much larger clone differs at one position.

Using the deep immunoSEQ assay, TCR CDR3 regions were amplified from genomic DNA by multiplex PCR. Genomic DNA extracted from each cell subset was distributed evenly over all wells of several immunoSEQ 96-well plates, and each plate served as one replicate. Each replicate PCR for sorted subsets received roughly 0.2 ug genomic DNA, equal to tens of thousands of T cell genomes. The purified libraries were quantified using a Qubit 3.0 fluorometer, sized with a Bioanalyzer 2100, and then quantified again using the KAPA Library Quantification kit. Every immunoSEQ 96-well plate was sequenced on a separate single-read 150-cycle Illumina NextSeq 550 flow cell. In the authors' own workflow: Because the immunoSEQ output included only junctional sequences and no quality scores, the filtering could not be the same as the filtering used for full-length reads. To assign V/J genes and CDR3, sequences were annotated against IMGT germline references using PyIR, a Python wrapper for IgBLAST v1.9. Reads were removed for weak V/J assignments (E-value above 1e-6), missing CDR3, stop codons, out-of-frame junctions, or ambiguous translated residues. V3J clonotypes were defined as sequences sharing the same inferred V gene, J gene, and CDR3 amino acid sequence. Percentage overlap between repertoires was computed as shared unique clonotypes divided by the size of the smaller repertoire. Three approaches were used to assess repertoire richness: RTK rarefaction, the Chao1 estimator, and Recon v2.1 estimates of unobserved clonotypes. Generation probabilities for all TCRbeta clonotypes obtained by the gDNA method from a few donors were computed using OLGA. TCRdb carries this immuneACCESS record with in-frame sequences only. Its versions omit some clonotypes, under half of them owing to an unresolved V gene in the studies checked, with the rest unexplained. The V and J calls and clone size were taken over from that table, and D and trimming were inferred from the DNA. The table for this sample lists a few million clones; just over 90% of them were counted only once. About 1.6% of the sample lies in the top ten.

CD8 naive samples were obtained by positive selection for CCR7 among CD45RO-negative cells, yielding a CD45RA+CCR7+ population from which TemRA cells were excluded. The donors were healthy, HIV-negative adults with no recently reported acute infections or vaccinations. Only Caucasian adults living in Nashville, Tennessee, USA were represented among the donors. Blood was collected by leukapheresis, and PBMCs were isolated by Ficoll-Histopaque density gradient centrifugation and then cryopreserved in liquid nitrogen vapor phase. Purity and quantity of every magnetically sorted T cell population were checked by analytical flow cytometry. Each sorted fraction had its genomic DNA isolated and then quantified by UV absorbance on a Nanodrop 2000c.

Rearrangement joined TRBV7-9 to TRBJ2-1, and possibly TRBD1, on 6 matching bases. This clonotype was sampled from a man aged 18 to 30 in good health. Some clones in this sample may be carry-over from other donors' samples. Sequenced: naive CD8+ T cells from PBMCs. In light of the paper, this sample's cell subset or site label describes: CD45RA+CCR7+. This receptor has the CDR3 CASSLGGPQFF. The DNA is as follows: TGTGCCAGCAGCTTAGGGGGGCCTCAGTTCTTC. Joined to the reference TRBV7-9 and TRBJ2-1 proteins, this CDR3 gives the full variable domain: DTGVSQNPRHKITKRGQNVTFRCDPISEHNRLYWYRQTLGQGPEFLTYFQNEAQLEKSRLLSDRFSAERPKGSFSTLEIQRTEQGDSAMYLCASSLGGPQFFGPGTRLTVL.